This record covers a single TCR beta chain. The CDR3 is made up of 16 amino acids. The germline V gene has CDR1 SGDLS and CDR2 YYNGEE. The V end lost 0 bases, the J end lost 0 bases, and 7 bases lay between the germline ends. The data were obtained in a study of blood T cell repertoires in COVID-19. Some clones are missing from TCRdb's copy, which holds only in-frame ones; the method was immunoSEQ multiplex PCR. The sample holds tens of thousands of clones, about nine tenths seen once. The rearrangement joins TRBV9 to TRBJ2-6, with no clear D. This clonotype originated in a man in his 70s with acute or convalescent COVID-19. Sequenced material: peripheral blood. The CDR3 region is CASSVAPGSGANVLTF. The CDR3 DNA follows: TGTGCCAGCAGCGTAGCGCCCGGCTCTGGGGCCAACGTCCTGACTTTC.